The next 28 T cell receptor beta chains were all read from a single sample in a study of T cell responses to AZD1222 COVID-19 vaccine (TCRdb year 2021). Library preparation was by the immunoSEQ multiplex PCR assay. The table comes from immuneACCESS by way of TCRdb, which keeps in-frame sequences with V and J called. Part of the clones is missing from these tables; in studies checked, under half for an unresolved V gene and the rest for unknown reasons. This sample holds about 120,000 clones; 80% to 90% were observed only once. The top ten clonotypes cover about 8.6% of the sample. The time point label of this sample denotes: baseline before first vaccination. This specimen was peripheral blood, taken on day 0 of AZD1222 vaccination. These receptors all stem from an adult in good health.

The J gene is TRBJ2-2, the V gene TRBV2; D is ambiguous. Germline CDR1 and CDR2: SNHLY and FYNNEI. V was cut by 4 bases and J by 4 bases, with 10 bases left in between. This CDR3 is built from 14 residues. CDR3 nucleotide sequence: TGTGCCAGCAGTGCCCCTGGGCGCACCGGGGAGCTGTTTTTT. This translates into CASSAPGRTGELFF.

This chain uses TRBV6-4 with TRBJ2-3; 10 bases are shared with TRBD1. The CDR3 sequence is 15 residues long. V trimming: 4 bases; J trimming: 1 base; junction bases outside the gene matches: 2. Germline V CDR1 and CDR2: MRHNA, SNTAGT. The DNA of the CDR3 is TGTGCCAGCAGTGGGGACAGGGGAGGCACAGATACGCAGTATTTT. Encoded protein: CASSGDRGGTDTQYF.

For the CDR3, the DNA is TGCAGTGCTATAGACTCGTACCTCGGGTTCTTC. It translates to CSAIDSYLGFF. This chain connects TRBV20-1 to TRBJ2-1; no clear D gene. The CDR3 consists of 11 residues. V lost 4 bases and J 15 bases, leaving 16 bases between the germline ends. The germline V gene encodes CDR1 DFQATT and CDR2 SNEGSKA (reference sequence).

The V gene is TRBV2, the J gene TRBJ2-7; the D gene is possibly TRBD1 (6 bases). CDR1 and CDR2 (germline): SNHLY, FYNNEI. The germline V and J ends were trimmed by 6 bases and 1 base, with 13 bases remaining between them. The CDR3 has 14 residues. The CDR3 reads CASRWTVTSYEQYF. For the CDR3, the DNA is TGTGCCAGCAGGTGGACAGTAACTTCCTACGAGCAGTACTTC. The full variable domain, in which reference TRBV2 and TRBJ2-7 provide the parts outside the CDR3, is EPEVTQTPSHQVTQMGQEVILRCVPISNHLYFYWYRQILGQKVEFLVSFYNNEISEKSEIFDDQFSVERPDGSNFTLKIRSTKLEDSAMYFCASRWTVTSYEQYFGPGTRLTVT.

CDR3 in DNA: TGTGCCAGCAGTATCGTAAAGGGGACTGAAGCTTTCTTT. Its translation is CASSIVKGTEAFF. This chain joins TRBV6-2 or TRBV6-3 and TRBJ1-1; maybe TRBD1 (5 bases). Deletions cut 5 bases from V and 5 bases from J, with 12 bases between. The CDR3 is made up of 13 amino acids. The V gene's germline CDR1 is MNHEY and CDR2 SVGEGT.

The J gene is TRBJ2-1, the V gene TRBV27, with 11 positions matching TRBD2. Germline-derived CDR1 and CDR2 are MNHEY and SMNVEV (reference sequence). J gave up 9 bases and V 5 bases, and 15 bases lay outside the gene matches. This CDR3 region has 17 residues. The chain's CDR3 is CASSQLLLAGVPTEQFF. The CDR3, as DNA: TGTGCCAGCAGTCAACTCTTACTAGCGGGAGTCCCCACTGAGCAGTTCTTC.

Here the CDR3 DNA reads TGTGCCAGCAGTTATTTGGGGGAGGGAGAGACCCAGTACTTC. Amino acids: CASSYLGEGETQYF. The V gene is TRBV6-2 or TRBV6-3, the J gene TRBJ2-5; 7 bases fit TRBD2. The CDR3 is 14 amino acids. In germline, CDR1 is MNHEY, CDR2 SVGEGT. V lost 3 bases and J lost 4; bases outside the gene matches: 5.

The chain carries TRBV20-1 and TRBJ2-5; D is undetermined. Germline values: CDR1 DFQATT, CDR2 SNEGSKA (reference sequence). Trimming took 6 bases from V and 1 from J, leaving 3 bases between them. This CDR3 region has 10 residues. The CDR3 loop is CSAPQETQYF. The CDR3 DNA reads TGCAGTGCCCCCCAAGAGACCCAGTACTTC.

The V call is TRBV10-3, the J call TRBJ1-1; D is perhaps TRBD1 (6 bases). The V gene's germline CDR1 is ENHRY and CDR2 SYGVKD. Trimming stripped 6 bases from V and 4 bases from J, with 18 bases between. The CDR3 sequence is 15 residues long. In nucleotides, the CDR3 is TGTGCCATCAGCGACCCAGGGGACTTTGGCACTGAAGCTTTCTTT. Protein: CAISDPGDFGTEAFF.

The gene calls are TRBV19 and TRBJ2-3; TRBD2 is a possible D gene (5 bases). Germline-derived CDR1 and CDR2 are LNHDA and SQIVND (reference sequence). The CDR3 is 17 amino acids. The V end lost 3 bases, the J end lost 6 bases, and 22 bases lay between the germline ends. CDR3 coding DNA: TGTGCCAGTAGTATGCGAGGGTTAGGACTGGGCTGGGATACGCAGTATTTT. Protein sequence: CASSMRGLGLGWDTQYF.

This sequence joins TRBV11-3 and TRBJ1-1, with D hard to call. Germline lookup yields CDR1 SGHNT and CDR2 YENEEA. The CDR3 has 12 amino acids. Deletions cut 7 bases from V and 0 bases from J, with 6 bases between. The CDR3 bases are TGTGCCAGCACATCGATGAACACTGAAGCTTTCTTT. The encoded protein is CASTSMNTEAFF.

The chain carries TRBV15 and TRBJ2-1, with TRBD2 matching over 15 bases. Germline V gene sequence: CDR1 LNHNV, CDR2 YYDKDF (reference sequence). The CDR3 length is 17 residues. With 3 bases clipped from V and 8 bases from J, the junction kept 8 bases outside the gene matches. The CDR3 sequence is CATSRPSGLAGGDEQFF. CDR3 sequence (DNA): TGTGCCACCAGCAGGCCTTCCGGACTAGCGGGAGGGGATGAGCAGTTCTTC.

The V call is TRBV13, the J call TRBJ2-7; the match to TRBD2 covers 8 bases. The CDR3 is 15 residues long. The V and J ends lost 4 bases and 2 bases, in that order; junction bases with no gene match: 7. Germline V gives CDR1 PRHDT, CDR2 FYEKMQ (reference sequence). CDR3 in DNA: TGTGCCAGCAGCTCTGGACTAGCCGGAACCTACGAGCAGTACTTC. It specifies CASSSGLAGTYEQYF.

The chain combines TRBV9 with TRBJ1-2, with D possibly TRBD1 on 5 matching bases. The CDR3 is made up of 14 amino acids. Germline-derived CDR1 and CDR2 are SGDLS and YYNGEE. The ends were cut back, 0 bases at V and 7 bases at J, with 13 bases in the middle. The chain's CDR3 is CASSVDAGYLGYTF. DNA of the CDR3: TGTGCCAGCAGCGTAGATGCAGGGTACCTTGGCTACACCTTC.

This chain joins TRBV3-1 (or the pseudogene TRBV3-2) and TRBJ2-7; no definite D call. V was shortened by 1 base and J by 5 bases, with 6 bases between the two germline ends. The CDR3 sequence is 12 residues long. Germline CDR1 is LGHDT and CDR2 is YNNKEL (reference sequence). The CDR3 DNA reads TGTGCCAGCAGCCAAGTACCTCACGAGCAGTACTTC. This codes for CASSQVPHEQYF.

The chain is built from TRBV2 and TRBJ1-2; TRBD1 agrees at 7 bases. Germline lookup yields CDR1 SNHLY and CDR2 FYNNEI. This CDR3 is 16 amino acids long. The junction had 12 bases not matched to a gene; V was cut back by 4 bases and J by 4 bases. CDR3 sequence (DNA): TGTGCCAGCAGTGTTGGACAGGAAGCACGAGGCTATGGCTACACCTTC. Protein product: CASSVGQEARGYGYTF.

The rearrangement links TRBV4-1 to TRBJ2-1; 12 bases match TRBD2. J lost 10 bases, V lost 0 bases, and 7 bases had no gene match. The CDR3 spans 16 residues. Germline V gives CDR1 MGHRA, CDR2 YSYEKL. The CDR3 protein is CASSQDPSGGATEQFF. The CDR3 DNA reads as TGCGCCAGCAGCCAAGATCCTAGCGGGGGGGCGACCGAGCAGTTCTTC.

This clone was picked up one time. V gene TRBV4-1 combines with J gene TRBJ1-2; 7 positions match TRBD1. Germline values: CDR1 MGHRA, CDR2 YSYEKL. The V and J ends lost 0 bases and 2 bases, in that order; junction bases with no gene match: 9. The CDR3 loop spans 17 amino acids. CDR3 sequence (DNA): TGCGCCAGCAGCCAAGACCTGCGGCAGGGGGACAACTATGGCTACACCTTC. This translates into CASSQDLRQGDNYGYTF.

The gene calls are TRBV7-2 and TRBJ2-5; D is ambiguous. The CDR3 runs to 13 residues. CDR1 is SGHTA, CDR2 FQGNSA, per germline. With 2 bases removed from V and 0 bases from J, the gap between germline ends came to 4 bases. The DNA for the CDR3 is TGTGCCAGCAGCTTACTAGACCAAGAGACCCAGTACTTC. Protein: CASSLLDQETQYF.

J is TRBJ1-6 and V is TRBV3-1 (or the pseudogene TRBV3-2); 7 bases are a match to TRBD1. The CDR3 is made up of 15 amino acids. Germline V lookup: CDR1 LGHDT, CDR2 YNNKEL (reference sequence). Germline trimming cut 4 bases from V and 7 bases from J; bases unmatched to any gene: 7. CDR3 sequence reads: CASSPRQGQNSPLHF. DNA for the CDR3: TGTGCCAGCAGCCCACGACAGGGTCAGAATTCACCCCTCCACTTT.

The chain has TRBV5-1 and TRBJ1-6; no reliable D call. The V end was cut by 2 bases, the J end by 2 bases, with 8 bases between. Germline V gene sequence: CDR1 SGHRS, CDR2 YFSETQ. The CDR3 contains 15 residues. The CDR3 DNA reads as TGCGCCAGCAGCTTAGGGTACCCCTATAATTCACCCCTCCACTTT. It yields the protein CASSLGYPYNSPLHF.

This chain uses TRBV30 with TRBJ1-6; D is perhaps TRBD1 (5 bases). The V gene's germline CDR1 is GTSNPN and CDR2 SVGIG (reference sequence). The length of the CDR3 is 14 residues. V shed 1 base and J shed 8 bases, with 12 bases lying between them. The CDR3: CAWSEDLGDSPLHF. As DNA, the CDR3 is TGTGCCTGGAGTGAGGACCTAGGGGATTCACCCCTCCACTTT.

The CDR3 loop is CASSQESSSYEQYF. For the CDR3, the DNA is TGCGCCAGCAGCCAAGAATCTAGCTCCTACGAGCAGTACTTC. The rearrangement uses TRBV4-1 and TRBJ2-7; D unresolved. Between the trimmed V and J ends, which lost 0 bases and 0 bases, there was a span of 6 bases. CDR1 and CDR2 (germline): MGHRA, YSYEKL. The CDR3 length is 14 residues.

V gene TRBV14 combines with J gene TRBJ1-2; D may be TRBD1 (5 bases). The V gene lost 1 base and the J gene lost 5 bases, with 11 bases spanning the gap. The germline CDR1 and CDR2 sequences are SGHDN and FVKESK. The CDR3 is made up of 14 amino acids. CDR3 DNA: TGTGCCAGCAGCCAAGCCGGGGGTCAGTATGGCTACACCTTC. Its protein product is CASSQAGGQYGYTF.

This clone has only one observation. CDR3: CASSGLQETQYF. CDR3 DNA sequence: TGTGCCAGCTCGGGACTCCAAGAGACCCAGTACTTC. V is TRBV10-3 and J is TRBJ2-5; D is possibly TRBD2 (6 bases). V was cut by 10 bases and J by 1 base, with 10 bases left in between. This CDR3 spans 12 amino acids. Per the germline V gene, CDR1 is ENHRY and CDR2 is SYGVKD.

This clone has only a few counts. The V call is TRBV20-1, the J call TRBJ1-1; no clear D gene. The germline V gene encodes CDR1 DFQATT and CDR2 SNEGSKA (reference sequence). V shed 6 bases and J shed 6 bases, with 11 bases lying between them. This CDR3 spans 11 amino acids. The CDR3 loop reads CSAWAQAEAFF. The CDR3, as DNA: TGCAGTGCCTGGGCCCAAGCTGAAGCTTTCTTT.

CDR3 nucleotide sequence: TGTGCCAGCACACCGGACAGAGTGGGTTCCTACGAGCAGTACTTC. Translation: CASTPDRVGSYEQYF. The chain links TRBV6-5 to TRBJ2-7; tentative D call: TRBD1 (6 bases). CDR1 is MNHEY, CDR2 SVGAGI, per germline. Trimming left V 7 bases short and J 1 base short, with 17 bases between. This CDR3 is built from 15 residues.

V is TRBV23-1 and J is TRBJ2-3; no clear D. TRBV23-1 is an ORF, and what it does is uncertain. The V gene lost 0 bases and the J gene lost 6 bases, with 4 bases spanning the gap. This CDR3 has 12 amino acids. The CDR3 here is CASSQSTDTQYF. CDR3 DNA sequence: TGCGCCAGCAGTCAATCGACCGATACGCAGTATTTT.